The following is a TCR beta chain sequence with its context. Antigen unknown. The entry originates in a study of PD-1 blockade in classical Hodgkin lymphoma. General study points: The authors excluded patients who started nivolumab under 1 year after ASCT.

Time point described: cycle 4 day 1 (C4D1), after more than five weeks of nivolumab. Every patient was affected by relapse after autologous stem cell transplantation, while exposure to brentuximab vedotin was not uniform. Germline assignment: CDR1 SEHNR and CDR2 FQNEAQ (reference sequence). The CDR3 runs to 14 residues. The V end lost 5 bases, the J end lost 1 base, and 12 bases lay between the germline ends. The table came from immunoSEQ multiplex PCR; TCRdb's copy has only in-frame clones and leaves some out. Of 20,000 or so clones listed, 88% are singletons. Sequenced here: peripheral blood mononuclear cells (PBMCs), sampled before the fourth cycle of nivolumab. The chain joins TRBV7-9 to TRBJ2-7; possible D gene TRBD1, 5 bases. This clonotype originated in a human donor with classical Hodgkin lymphoma. The CDR3 DNA sequence: TGTGCCAGCAGCGAAAGGGCAGGGTCCTACGAGCAGTACTTC. It encodes CASSERAGSYEQYF.